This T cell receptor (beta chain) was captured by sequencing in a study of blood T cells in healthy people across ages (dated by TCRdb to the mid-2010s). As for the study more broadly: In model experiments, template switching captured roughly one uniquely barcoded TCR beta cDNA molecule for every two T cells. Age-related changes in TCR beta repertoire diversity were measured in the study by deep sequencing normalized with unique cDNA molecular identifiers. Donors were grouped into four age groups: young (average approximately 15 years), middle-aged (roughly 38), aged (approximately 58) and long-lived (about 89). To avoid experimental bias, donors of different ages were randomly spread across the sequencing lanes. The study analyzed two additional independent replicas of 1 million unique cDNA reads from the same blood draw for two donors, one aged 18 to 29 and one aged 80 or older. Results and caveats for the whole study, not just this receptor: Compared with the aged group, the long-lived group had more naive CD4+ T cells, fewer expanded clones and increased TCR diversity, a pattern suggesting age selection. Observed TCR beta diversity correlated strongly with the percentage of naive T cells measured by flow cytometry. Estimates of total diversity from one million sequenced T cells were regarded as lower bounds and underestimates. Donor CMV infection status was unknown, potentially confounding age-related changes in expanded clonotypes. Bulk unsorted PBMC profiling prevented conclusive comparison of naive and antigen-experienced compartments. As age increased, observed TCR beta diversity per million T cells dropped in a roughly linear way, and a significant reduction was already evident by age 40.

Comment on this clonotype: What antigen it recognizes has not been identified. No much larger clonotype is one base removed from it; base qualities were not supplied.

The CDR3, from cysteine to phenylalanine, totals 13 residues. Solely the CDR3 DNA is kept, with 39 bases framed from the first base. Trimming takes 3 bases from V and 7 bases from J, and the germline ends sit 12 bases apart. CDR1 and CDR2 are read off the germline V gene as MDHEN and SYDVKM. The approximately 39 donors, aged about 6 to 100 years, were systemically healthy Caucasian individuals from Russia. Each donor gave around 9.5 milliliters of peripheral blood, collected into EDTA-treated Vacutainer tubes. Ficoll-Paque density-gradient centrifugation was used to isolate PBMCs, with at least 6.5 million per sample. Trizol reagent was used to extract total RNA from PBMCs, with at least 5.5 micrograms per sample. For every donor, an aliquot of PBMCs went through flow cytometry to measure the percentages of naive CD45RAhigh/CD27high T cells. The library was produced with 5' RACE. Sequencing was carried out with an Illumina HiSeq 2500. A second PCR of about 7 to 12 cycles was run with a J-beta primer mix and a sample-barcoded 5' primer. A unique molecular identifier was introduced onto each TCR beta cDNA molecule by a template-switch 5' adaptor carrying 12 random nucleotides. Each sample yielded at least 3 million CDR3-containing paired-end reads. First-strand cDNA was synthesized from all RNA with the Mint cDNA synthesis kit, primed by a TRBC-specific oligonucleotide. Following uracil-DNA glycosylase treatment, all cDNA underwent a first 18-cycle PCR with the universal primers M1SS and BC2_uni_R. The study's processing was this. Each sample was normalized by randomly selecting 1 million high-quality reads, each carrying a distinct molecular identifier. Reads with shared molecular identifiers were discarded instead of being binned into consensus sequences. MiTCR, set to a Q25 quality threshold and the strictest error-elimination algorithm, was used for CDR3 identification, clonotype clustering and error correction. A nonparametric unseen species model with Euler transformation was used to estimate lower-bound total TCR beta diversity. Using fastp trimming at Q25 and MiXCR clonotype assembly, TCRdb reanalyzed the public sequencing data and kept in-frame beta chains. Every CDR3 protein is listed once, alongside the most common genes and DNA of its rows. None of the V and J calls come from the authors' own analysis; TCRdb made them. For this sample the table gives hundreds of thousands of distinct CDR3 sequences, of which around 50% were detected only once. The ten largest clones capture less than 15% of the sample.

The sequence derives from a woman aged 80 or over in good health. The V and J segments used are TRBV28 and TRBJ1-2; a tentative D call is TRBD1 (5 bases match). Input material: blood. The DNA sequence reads TGTGCCAGCAGTTTGCGGGGGTACGGTGGCTACACCTTC. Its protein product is CASSLRGYGGYTF.